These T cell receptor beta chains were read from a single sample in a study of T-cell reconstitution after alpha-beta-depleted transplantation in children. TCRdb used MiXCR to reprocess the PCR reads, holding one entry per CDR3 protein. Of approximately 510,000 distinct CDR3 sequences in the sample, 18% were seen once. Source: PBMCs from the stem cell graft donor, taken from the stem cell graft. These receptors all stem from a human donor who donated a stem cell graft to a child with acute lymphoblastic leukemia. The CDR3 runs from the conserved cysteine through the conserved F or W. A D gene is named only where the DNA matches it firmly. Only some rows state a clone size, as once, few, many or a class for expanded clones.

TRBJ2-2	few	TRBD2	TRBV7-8	TGTGCCAGCCGGACTAGTTTCGGCGGCGGCGGCGGGGAGCTGTTTTTT	CASRTSFGGGGGELFF
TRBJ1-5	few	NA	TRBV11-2	TGTGCCAGCAGCTTAATGGCCGGGGCAGGGCAGCCCCAGCATTTT	CASSLMAGAGQPQHF
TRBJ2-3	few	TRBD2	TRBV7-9	TGTGCCAGCAGCGCCTTAGCGGGAGTGGTGGAAGATACGCAGTATTTT	CASSALAGVVEDTQYF
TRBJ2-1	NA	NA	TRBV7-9	TGTGCCAGCAGCTTCTCGCTCAGCGCAAACAATGAGCAGTTCTTC	CASSFSLSANNEQFF
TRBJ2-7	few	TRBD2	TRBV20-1	TGCAGTGCTAGAGATCAAGCTAGCGGGACCCTCTACGAGCAGTACTTC	CSARDQASGTLYEQYF
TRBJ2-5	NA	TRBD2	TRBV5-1	TGCGCCAGCAGCTCGCTCCTCCTAGCGGGACGGTGGAAGACCCAGTACTTC	CASSSLLLAGRWKTQYF
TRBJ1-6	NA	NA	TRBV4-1	TGCGCCAGCAGCCAAGATAAAGGGATTTGGACACCCCTCCACTTT	CASSQDKGIWTPLHF
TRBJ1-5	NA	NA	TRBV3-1	TGTGCCAGCAGTAGAATGGGAAGTCAGCCCCAGCATTTT	CASSRMGSQPQHF
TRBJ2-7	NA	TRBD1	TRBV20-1	TGCAGTGCTAGACCCGGGGGGACAGGGGTGGGAGAGCAGTACTTC	CSARPGGTGVGEQYF
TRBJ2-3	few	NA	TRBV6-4	TGTGCCAGCAGTGCCACCCCGGCTAGCACAGATACGCAGTATTTT	CASSATPASTDTQYF
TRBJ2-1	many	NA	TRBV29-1	TGCAGCGTTGTGTCTCCCCTGGGTGAGCAGTTCTTC	CSVVSPLGEQFF
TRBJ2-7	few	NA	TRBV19	TGTGCCAGTGCCAGTCGAGGGTCCTACGAGCAGTACTTC	CASASRGSYEQYF
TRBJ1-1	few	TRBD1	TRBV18	TGTGCCAGCTCACTTACAGGGACAGACACCTTATATTTGAACACTGAAGCTTTCTTT	CASSLTGTDTLYLNTEAFF
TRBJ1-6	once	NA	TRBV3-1	TGTGCCAGCAGCCACCAGGGAGGTGGATCCTCACCCCTCCACTTT	CASSHQGGGSSPLHF
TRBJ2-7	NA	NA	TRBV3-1	TGTGCCACCAATACAGGTTACGAGCAGTACTTC	CATNTGYEQYF
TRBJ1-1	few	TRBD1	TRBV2	TGTGCCAAACTAACCAGGGGGTACGGGGAAGCTTTCTTT	CAKLTRGYGEAFF
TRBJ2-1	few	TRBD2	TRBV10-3	TGTGCCATCAGTGAGGCCGGGACTAGCGGCTCCAATGAGCAGTTCTTC	CAISEAGTSGSNEQFF
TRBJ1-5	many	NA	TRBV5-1	TGCGCCAGCAGCCCCTCTGCGGGGGCTAATCAGCCCCAGCATTTT	CASSPSAGANQPQHF
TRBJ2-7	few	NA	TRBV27	TGTGCCAGCATCGGACAGTACCCCTACGAGCAGTACTTC	CASIGQYPYEQYF
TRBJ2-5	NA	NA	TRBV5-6	TGTGCCAGCAGTCACAAAGGAGGAGAGACCCAGTACTTC	CASSHKGGETQYF
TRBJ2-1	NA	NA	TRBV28	TGTGCCAGCAGGTCGATTATGAGAGGTGAGCAGTTCTTC	CASRSIMRGEQFF
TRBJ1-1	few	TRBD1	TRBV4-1	TGCGCCAGCAGCCACGTAACAGGGGCGAGGACTGAAGCTTTCTTT	CASSHVTGARTEAFF
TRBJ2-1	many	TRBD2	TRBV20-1	TGCAGTGCTCGACTAGCGGGGGAGTACAATGAGCAGTTCTTC	CSARLAGEYNEQFF
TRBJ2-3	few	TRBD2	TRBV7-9	TGTGCCAGCAGCTCACCTAGCGGGAGATGGGCAGATACGCAGTATTTT	CASSSPSGRWADTQYF
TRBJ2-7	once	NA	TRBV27	TGTGCCAGCAGTTTATCGCCAGGGCTGGCATACGAGCAGTACTTC	CASSLSPGLAYEQYF
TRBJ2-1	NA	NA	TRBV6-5	TGTGCCAGCAGTTACTCGTTCAGGGGCAAAGAGCAGTTCTTC	CASSYSFRGKEQFF
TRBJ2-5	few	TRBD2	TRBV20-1	TGCAGTGCTAGTAGCGGGAGTAGGGAGACCCAGTACTTC	CSASSGSRETQYF
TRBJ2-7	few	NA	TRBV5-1	TGCGCCAGCAGCATGGAGGGGGCCTTAGGGTCCTACGAGCAGTACTTC	CASSMEGALGSYEQYF
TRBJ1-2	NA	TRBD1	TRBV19	TGTGCCAGTAGTATATGGACAGGGGACTATGGCTACACCTTC	CASSIWTGDYGYTF
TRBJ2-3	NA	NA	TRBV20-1	TGCAGTGCTCGCGCCCCCGATAGCACAGATACGCAGTATTTT	CSARAPDSTDTQYF
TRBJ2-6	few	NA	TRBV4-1	TGCGCCAGCAGCGAAGACTTCTCTGGGGCCAACGTCCTGACTTTC	CASSEDFSGANVLTF
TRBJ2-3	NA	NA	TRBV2	TGTGCCAGCGGTACAGTCCCGAGCCGAGCGAGCACAGATACGCAGTATTTT	CASGTVPSRASTDTQYF
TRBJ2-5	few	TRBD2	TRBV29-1	TGCAGCGTTGCGAGACTAGCGGGAGGGGAGACCCAGTACTTC	CSVARLAGGETQYF
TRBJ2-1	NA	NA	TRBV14	TGTGACAGCAGCCCTCAAGGAGGGGCGTTCTACAATGAGCAGTTCTTC	CDSSPQGGAFYNEQFF
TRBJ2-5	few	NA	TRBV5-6	TGTGCCAGCAGCGAAGAGGTGGGAGAGGGGGAAGAGACCCAGTACTTC	CASSEEVGEGEETQYF
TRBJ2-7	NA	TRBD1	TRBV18	TGTGCCAGCTCATCCCCGGGACAGGGGGTCTACGCGCAGTACTTC	CASSSPGQGVYAQYF
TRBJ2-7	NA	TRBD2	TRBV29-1	TGCAGCGTAACTAGCGGGAGTTACGAGCAGTACTTC	CSVTSGSYEQYF
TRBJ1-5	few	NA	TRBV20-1	TGCAGTGCCGGGACGGGAAACAATCAGCCCCAGCATTTT	CSAGTGNNQPQHF
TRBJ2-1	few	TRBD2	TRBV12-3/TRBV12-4	TGTGCCAGCAGCCCTGGACTAGCGAGGCACAATGAGCAGTTCTTC	CASSPGLARHNEQFF
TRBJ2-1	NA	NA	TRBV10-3	TGTGCCATCAGTGAGCCGAATCGGGACACTTACAATGAGCAGTTCTTC	CAISEPNRDTYNEQFF
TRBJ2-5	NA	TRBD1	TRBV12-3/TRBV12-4	TGTGCCAGCAGTCCCATCCCCCGGGACAGGGAAGGAGAGACCCAGTACTTC	CASSPIPRDREGETQYF
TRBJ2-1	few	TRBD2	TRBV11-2	TGTGCCAGCAGCTTAGATCCCCTGGCGGGAGCCTCCAATGAGCAGTTCTTC	CASSLDPLAGASNEQFF
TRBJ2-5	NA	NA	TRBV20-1	TGCTGTGCTCGGCCCCCACGGGGAGCGGGCACAGTATCCCAAGAGACCCAGTACTTC	CCARPPRGAGTVSQETQYF
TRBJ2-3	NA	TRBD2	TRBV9	TGTGCCAGCAGCGCTGGGACTAGCGTCTACACAGATACGCAGTATTTT	CASSAGTSVYTDTQYF
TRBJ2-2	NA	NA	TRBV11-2	TGTGCCAGCAGCTCTGATCTAGAAGGGTCCACCGGGGAGCTGTTTTTT	CASSSDLEGSTGELFF
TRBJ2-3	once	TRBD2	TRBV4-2	TGTGCCAGCAGCCTCCTCCGGGCGCTAGCGGGAGCAGATACGCAGTATTTT	CASSLLRALAGADTQYF